The clone carrying this T cell receptor (beta chain) was seen a few times. This CDR3 is 15 amino acids long. V lost 4 bases and J lost 9; bases outside the gene matches: 7. CDR1 is KGHSH, CDR2 LQKENI, per germline. These data originate in a study of neoadjuvant anti-PD-1 for oral cavity cancer. Looking at the study overall: Before surgery, most patients got three to four biweekly 3 mg/kg nivolumab doses. Patients without progression received a fourth nivolumab dose around day 43, then surgical resection on days 50-56.

The sample's time point: after neoadjuvant nivolumab, at surgical resection. The patients had HPV-negative, locally advanced oral cavity squamous cell carcinoma. TCRdb's copy holds only in-frame clones and misses some; the assay was immunoSEQ multiplex PCR. The table shows fewer than 10,000 clones, with 65% to 70% occurring only once. The chain joins TRBV18 to TRBJ1-6, with 9 positions matching TRBD1. Sequencing was performed on PBMCs, taken after nivolumab (anti-PD-1) treatment. The TCR originated in a person aged 35-80 years with oral cavity squamous cell carcinoma. This CDR3 is CASSRTGDRASPLHF. DNA of the CDR3: TGTGCCAGCTCACGCACGGGGGACAGGGCTTCACCCCTCCACTTT.